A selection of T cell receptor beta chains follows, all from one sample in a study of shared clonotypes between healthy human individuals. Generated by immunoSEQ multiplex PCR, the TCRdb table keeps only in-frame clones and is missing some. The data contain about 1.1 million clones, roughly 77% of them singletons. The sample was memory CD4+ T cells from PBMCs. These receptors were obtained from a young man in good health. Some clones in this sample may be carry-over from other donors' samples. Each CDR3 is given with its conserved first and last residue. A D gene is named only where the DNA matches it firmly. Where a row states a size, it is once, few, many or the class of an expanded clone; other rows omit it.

CASGWVSNQPQHF	TGTGCCAGCGGTTGGGTTAGCAATCAGCCCCAGCATTTT	13	TRBJ1-5	TRBV6-1	NA	NA
CASSPAGGTYEQYF	TGTGCCAGCAGTCCCGCCGGGGGGACCTACGAGCAGTACTTC	14	TRBJ2-7	TRBV28	TRBD2	NA
CASSDGLAGVVQYF	TGTGCCAGCAGTGATGGGCTAGCGGGAGTGGTTCAGTACTTC	14	TRBJ2-4	TRBV2	TRBD2	NA
CAAQIPGNTEAFF	TGTGCCGCCCAGATCCCAGGGAACACTGAAGCTTTCTTT	13	TRBJ1-1	TRBV28	NA	NA
CASSLITGVGYTF	TGTGCCAGCAGCTTAATTACAGGTGTCGGCTACACCTTC	13	TRBJ1-2	TRBV7-3	NA	NA
CAGAGRLRGNQPQHF	TGTGCCGGGGCCGGGAGACTGAGGGGCAATCAGCCCCAGCATTTT	15	TRBJ1-5	TRBV28	NA	NA
CASSLEGAEGLGSYNEQFF	TGTGCCAGCAGCTTAGAGGGTGCGGAGGGACTTGGCTCCTACAATGAGCAGTTCTTC	19	TRBJ2-1	TRBV7-2	NA	NA
CASSPGTGFSGNTIYF	TGTGCCAGCAGCCCCGGGACAGGTTTCTCTGGAAACACCATATATTTT	16	TRBJ1-3	TRBV5-6	TRBD1	NA
CASSQDVSGAPFF	TGTGCCAGCAGCCAAGATGTGTCCGGGGCCCCGTTCTTC	13	TRBJ2-1	TRBV4-2	NA	NA
CASSEVSVRPQHF	TGTGCCAGCAGTGAAGTAAGCGTACGGCCCCAGCATTTT	13	TRBJ1-5	TRBV6-1	NA	few
CASSSPGQGYNSPLHF	TGTGCCAGCAGTTCTCCGGGACAGGGGTACAATTCACCCCTCCACTTT	16	TRBJ1-6	TRBV28	TRBD1	NA